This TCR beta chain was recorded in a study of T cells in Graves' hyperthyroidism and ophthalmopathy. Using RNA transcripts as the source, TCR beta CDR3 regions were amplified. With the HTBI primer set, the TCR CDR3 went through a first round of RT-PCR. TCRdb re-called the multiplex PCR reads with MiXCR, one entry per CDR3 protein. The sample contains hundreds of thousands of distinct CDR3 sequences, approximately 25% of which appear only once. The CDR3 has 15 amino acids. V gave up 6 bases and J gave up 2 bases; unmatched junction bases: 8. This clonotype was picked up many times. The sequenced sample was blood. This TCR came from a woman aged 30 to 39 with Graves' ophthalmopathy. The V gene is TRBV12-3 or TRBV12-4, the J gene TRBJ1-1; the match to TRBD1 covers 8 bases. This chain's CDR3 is CASSRSGQVNTEAFF. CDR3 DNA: TGTGCCAGCAGCCGATCGGGACAGGTAAACACTGAAGCTTTCTTT.